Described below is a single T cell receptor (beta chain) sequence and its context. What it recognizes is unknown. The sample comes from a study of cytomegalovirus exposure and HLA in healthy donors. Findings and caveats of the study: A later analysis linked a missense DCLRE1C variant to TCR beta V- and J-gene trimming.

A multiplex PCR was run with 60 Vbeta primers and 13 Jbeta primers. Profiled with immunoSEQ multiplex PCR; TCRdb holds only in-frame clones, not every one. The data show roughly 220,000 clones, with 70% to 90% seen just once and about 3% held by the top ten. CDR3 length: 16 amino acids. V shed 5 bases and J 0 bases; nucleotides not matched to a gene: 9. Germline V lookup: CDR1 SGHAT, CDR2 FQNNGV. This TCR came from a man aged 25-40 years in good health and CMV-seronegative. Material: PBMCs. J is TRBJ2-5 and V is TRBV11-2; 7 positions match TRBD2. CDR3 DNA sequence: TGTGCCAGCAGCCCTAGCAAGCGGGGCTACCAAGAGACCCAGTACTTC. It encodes CASSPSKRGYQETQYF.